This T cell receptor (beta chain) was sequenced during a study of blood T cell repertoires in COVID-19. In the original processing: Cell counts per sample came from amplifying reference gene primers. Method: immunoSEQ multiplex PCR; TCRdb's copy keeps in-frame clones and lacks some. For V, J and clone size, that table is used; D and trimming come from the DNA. The sample records about 90,000 clones, around 90% being singletons. Germline values: CDR1 SGHTA, CDR2 FQGNSA. With 8 bases clipped from V and 13 bases from J, the junction kept 12 bases outside the gene matches. The CDR3 is made up of 13 amino acids.

The rearrangement joins TRBV7-2 to TRBJ2-1; 9 bases map to TRBD1. The sequenced sample consisted of peripheral blood. The TCR originated in a human donor with active COVID-19. The donor label of this sample is uncertain. In DNA, the CDR3 is TGTGCCAGCTACGAACAGGGGGCGGTGGGACAGTTCTTC. Residues: CASYEQGAVGQFF.